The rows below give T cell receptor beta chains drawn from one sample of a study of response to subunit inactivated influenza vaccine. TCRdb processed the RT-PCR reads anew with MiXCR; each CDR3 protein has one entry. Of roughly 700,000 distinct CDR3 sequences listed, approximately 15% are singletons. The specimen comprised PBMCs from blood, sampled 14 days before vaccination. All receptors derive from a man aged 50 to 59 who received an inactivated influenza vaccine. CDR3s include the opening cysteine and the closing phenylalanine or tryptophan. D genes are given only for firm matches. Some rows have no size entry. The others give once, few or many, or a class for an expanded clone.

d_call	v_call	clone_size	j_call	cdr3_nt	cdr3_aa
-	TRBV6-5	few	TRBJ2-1	TGTGCCAGCAGTTACTCGGAGCATCCAGGGTACAATGAGCAGTTCTTC	CASSYSEHPGYNEQFF
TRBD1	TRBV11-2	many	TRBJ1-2	TGTGCCAGCAGCTTAGAGCGGACAGGGACCGGCTACACCTTC	CASSLERTGTGYTF
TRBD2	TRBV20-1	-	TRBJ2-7	TGCAGTGCGACTGGACTAGCGGGAGTCGAGCAGTACTTC	CSATGLAGVEQYF
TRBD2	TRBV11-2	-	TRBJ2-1	TGTGCCAGCAGCCCCGTCTACGGGACTAGCGGGAGGAATGAGCAGTTCTTC	CASSPVYGTSGRNEQFF
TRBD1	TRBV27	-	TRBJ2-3	TGTGCCAGCTTAGACACAGGGGGCTGGACAGATACGCAGTATTTT	CASLDTGGWTDTQYF
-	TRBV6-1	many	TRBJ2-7	TGTGCCACCCGGGGACAATTCTACGAGCAGTACTTC	CATRGQFYEQYF
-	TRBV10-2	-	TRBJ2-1	TGCGCCAGCAGTGCGGCTAGCGAGGGGGCAGTTGAGCAGTTCTTC	CASSAASEGAVEQFF
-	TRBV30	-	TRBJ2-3	TGTGCCTGGAGTGTAGGGAGGCTAGACTCAGATACGCAGTATTTT	CAWSVGRLDSDTQYF
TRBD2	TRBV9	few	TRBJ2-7	TGTGCCAGCAGCCATAGCGGGGGCTACGAGCAGTACTTC	CASSHSGGYEQYF
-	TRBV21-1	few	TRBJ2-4	TGTGCCAGCAGCAAACGCCCGGGGGGTGTCAAAAACATTCAGTACTTC	CASSKRPGGVKNIQYF
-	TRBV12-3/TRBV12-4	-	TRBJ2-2	TGTGCCAGCAGTTTTCGGGGCAACACCGGGGAGCTGTTTTTT	CASSFRGNTGELFF
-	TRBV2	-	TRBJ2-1	TGTGCCAGCAGTGATACCCCGCAGCAGTTCTTC	CASSDTPQQFF
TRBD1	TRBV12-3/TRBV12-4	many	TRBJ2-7	TGTGCCAGCAGTTCAAGGGACAGGAACTACGAGCAGTACTTC	CASSSRDRNYEQYF
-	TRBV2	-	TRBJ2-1	TGTGCCAGACAAGACAGGAGGCCGAATGAGCAGTTCTTC	CARQDRRPNEQFF
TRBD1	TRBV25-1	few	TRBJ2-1	TGTGCCAGCAGTGAATCCCCCAGGGGGCTAAGCGAGCAGTTCTTC	CASSESPRGLSEQFF
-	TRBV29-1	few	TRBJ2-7	TGCAGCGTTCGGACAGACTTCTACGAGCAGTACTTC	CSVRTDFYEQYF
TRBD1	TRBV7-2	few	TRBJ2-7	TGTGCCAGCAGCATAGCTGGGACAGGGGTTCACGAGCAGTACTTC	CASSIAGTGVHEQYF
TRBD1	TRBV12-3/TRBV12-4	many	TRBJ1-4	TGTGCCAGCAGCAGAACAGGGGGCAGGGCTAATGAAAAACTGTTTTTT	CASSRTGGRANEKLFF
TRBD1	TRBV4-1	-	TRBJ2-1	TGCGCCAGCAGCCAACCTGACAGGGGGGCAAGTGAGCAGTTCTTC	CASSQPDRGASEQFF
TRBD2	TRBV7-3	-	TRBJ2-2	TGTGCCAGCAGCCAAACTAGCGGCGAAACCGGGGAGCTGTTTTTT	CASSQTSGETGELFF
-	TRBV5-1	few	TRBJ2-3	TGCGCCAGCAGCCCGTTCCTGCCGGGCACAGATACGCAGTATTTT	CASSPFLPGTDTQYF
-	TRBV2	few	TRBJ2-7	TGTGCCAGCAGTGGGACAGCGGTGGGAGGGCAGTACTTC	CASSGTAVGGQYF
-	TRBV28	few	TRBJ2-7	TGTGCCAGCAGTTCCGGGGGCGCCGGCTACGAGCAGTACTTC	CASSSGGAGYEQYF
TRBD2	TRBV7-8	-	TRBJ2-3	TGTGCCAGCAGCTTAGGGGCGACTAGCGGGGGATTGGATACGCAGTATTTT	CASSLGATSGGLDTQYF
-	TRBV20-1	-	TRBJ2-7	TGCAGTGCTGTCCCCCTCTCCTACGAGCAGTACTTC	CSAVPLSYEQYF
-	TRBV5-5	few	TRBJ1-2	TGTGCCAGCAGCTTGTACCCACAGGGCTACACCTTC	CASSLYPQGYTF
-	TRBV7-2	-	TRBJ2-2	TGTGCCAGCAGCTTAGGCGACAGGTCCGGGGAGCTGTTTTTT	CASSLGDRSGELFF
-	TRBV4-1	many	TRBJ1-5	TGCGCCAGCAGCCAGGGACGTGGCAATCAGCCCCAGCATTTT	CASSQGRGNQPQHF
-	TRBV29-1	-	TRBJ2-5	TGCAGCGTGGCTAAAGAGACCCAGTACTTC	CSVAKETQYF
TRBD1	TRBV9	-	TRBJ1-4	TGTGCCAGCAGCGTCCACAGGGGGCACAATGAAAAACTGTTTTTT	CASSVHRGHNEKLFF
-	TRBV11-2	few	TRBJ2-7	TGTGCCAGCAGCTTAGATTGGGACCTCTACGAGCAGTACTTC	CASSLDWDLYEQYF
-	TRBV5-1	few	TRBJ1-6	TGCGCCAGCAGCCCAACAATTAATTCACCCCTCCACTTT	CASSPTINSPLHF
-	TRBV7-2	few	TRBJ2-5	TGTGCCAGCAGCCTCGGATACCGGGAGAGAGAGACCCAGTACTTC	CASSLGYRERETQYF
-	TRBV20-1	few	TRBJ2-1	TGCAGTGCTTCTACCCGACTAGTAGCGCAGTTCTTC	CSASTRLVAQFF
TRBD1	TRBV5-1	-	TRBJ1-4	TGCGCCAGCAGCACCTCGACAGGGCGGGAGGAAAAACTGTTTTTT	CASSTSTGREEKLFF
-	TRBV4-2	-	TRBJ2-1	TGTGCCAGCAGCCAAGGGATGGGGGGCTCCTACAATGAGCAGTTCTTC	CASSQGMGGSYNEQFF
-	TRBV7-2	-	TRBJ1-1	TGTGCCAGCAGCCCTAGCCTAGGACAGATTTTT	CASSPSLGQIF
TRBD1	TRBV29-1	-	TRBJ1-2	TGCAGCGTTGGGAAGGACAGGGGCGTAGGTGGCTACACCTTC	CSVGKDRGVGGYTF
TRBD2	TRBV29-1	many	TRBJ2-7	TGCAGCGTTGAAACTAGCGGGAGCTCCTACGAGCAGTACTTC	CSVETSGSSYEQYF